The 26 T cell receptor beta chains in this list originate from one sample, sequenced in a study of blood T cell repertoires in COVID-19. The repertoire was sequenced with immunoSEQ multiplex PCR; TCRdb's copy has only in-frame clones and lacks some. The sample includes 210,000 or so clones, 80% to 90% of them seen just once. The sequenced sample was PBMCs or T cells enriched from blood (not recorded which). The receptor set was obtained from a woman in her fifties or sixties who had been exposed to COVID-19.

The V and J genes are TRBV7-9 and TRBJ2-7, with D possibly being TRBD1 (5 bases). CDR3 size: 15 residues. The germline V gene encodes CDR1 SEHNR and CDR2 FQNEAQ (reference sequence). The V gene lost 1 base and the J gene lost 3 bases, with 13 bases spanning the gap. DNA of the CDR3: TGTGCCAGCAGCTTAGTTGCAGGGCTCCTCTACGAGCAGTACTTC. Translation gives CASSLVAGLLYEQYF.

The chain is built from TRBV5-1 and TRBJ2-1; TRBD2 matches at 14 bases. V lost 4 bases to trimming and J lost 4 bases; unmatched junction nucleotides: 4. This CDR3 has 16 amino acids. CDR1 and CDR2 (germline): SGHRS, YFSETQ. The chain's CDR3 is CASSRGTSGGYNEQFF. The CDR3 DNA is TGCGCCAGCAGCCGAGGGACTAGCGGGGGTTACAATGAGCAGTTCTTC.

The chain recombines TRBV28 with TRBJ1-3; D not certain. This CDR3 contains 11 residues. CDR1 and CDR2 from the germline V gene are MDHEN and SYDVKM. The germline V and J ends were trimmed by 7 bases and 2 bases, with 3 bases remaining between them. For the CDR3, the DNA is TGTGCCAGCATCGCTGGAAACACCATATATTTT. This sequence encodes CASIAGNTIYF.

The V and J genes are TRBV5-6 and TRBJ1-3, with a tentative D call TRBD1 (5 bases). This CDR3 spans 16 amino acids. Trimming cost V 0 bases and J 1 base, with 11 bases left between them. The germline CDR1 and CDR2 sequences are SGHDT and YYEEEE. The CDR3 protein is CASSLAGGESGNTIYF. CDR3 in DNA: TGTGCCAGCAGCTTGGCAGGAGGGGAATCTGGAAACACCATATATTTT. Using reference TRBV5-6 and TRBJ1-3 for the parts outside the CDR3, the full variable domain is DAGVTQSPTHLIKTRGQQVTLRCSPKSGHDTVSWYQQALGQGPQFIFQYYEEEERQRGNFPDRFSGHQFPNYSSELNVNALLLGDSALYLCASSLAGGESGNTIYFGEGSWLTVV.

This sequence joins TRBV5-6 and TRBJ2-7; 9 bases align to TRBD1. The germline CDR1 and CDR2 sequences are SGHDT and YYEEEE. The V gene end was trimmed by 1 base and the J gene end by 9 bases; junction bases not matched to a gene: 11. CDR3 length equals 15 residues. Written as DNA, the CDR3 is TGTGCCAGCAGCTTGTTAGGGACAGGGTATTTAGGGCAGTACTTC. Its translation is CASSLLGTGYLGQYF.

CDR3 region: CASRPLDRGSPLHF. For the CDR3, the DNA is TGTGCCAGCAGACCTTTAGATCGGGGTTCACCCCTCCACTTT. The chain uses TRBV27 and TRBJ1-6; D gene uncertain. Germline V lookup: CDR1 MNHEY, CDR2 SMNVEV (reference sequence). The CDR3 has 14 amino acids. Trimming took 6 bases from V and 9 from J, leaving 15 bases between them.

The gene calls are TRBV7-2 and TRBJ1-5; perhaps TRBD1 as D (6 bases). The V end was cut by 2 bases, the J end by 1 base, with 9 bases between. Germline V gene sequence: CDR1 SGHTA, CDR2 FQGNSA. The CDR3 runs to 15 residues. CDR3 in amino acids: CASSLLGQSNQPQHF. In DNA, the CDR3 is TGTGCCAGCAGCTTACTTGGACAGAGCAATCAGCCCCAGCATTTT.

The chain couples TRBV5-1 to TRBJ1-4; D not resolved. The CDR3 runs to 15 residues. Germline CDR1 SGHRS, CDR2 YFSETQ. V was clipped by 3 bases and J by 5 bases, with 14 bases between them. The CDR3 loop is CASSSVIGPNEKLFF. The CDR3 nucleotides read TGCGCCAGCAGCTCGGTGATTGGGCCCAATGAAAAACTGTTTTTT.

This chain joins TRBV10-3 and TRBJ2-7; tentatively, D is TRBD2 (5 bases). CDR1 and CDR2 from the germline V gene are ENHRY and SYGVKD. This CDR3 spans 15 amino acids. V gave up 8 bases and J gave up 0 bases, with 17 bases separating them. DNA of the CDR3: TGTGCCATCGGAGGCAAACAGCTCAGCTCCTACGAGCAGTACTTC. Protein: CAIGGKQLSSYEQYF.

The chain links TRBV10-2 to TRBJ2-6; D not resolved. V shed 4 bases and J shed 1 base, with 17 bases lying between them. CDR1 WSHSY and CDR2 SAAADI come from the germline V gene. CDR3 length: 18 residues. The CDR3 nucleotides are TGCGCCAGCAGTGGGGCCGCCCGAAATCCTTCTGGGGCCAACGTCCTGACTTTC. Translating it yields CASSGAARNPSGANVLTF.

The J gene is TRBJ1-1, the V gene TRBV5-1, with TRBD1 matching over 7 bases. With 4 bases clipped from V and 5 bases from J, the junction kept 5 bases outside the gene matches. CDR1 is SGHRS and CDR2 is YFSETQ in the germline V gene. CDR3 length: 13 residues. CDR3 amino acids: CASSKGAGTEAFF. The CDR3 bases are TGCGCCAGCAGCAAGGGGGCTGGAACTGAAGCTTTCTTT.

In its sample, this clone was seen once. The CDR3 nucleotides read TGTGCCAGCAGCTTATTGGGGCCGGGACAGGGAACTCGTGAGCAGTTCTTC. This codes for CASSLLGPGQGTREQFF. V and J are TRBV7-6 and TRBJ2-1; the match to TRBD1 covers 9 bases. Germline V gene lookup returns CDR1 SGHVS and CDR2 FNYEAQ. The junction had 14 bases not matched to a gene; V was cut back by 2 bases and J by 9 bases. This CDR3 has 17 residues.

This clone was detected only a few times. The CDR3 is CATQSRGNTEAFF. CDR3 coding DNA: TGTGCCACCCAGTCTCGGGGGAACACTGAAGCTTTCTTT. The chain combines TRBV24-1 with TRBJ1-1; the D is unclear. The V and J ends lost 9 bases and 1 base respectively, with 11 bases between them. This CDR3 is built from 13 residues. Germline CDR1 and CDR2: KGHDR and SFDVKD.

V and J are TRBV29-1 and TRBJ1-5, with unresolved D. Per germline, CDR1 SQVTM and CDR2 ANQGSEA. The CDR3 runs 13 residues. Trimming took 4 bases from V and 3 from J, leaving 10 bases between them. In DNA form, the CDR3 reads TGCAGCGTTGGGGCGGGTGCCAATCAGCCCCAGCATTTT. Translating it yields CSVGAGANQPQHF.

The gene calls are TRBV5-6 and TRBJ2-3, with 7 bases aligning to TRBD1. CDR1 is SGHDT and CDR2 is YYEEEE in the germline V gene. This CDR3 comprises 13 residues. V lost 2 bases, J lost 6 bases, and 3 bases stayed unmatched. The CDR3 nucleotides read TGTGCCAGCAGCTTAGGGGGCGCGGATACGCAGTATTTT. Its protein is CASSLGGADTQYF. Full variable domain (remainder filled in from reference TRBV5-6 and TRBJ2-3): DAGVTQSPTHLIKTRGQQVTLRCSPKSGHDTVSWYQQALGQGPQFIFQYYEEEERQRGNFPDRFSGHQFPNYSSELNVNALLLGDSALYLCASSLGGADTQYFGPGTRLTVL.

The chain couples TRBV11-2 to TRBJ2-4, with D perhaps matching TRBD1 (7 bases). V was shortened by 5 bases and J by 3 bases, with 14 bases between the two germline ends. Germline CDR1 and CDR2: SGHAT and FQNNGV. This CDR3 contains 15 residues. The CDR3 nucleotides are TGTGCCAGCAGCCGACAGGGAGGAGGCAAAAACATTCAGTACTTC. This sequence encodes CASSRQGGGKNIQYF.

CDR3 amino acids: CASSPRDRGIPNYGYTF. In DNA, the CDR3 is TGTGCCAGCAGCCCCCGGGACAGGGGGATCCCTAACTATGGCTACACCTTC. The chain is built from TRBV9 and TRBJ1-2; 11 bases align to TRBD1. Germline V lookup: CDR1 SGDLS, CDR2 YYNGEE. V shed 4 bases, J shed 0 bases, and the junction held 8 bases outside the gene matches. The CDR3 has 17 amino acids.

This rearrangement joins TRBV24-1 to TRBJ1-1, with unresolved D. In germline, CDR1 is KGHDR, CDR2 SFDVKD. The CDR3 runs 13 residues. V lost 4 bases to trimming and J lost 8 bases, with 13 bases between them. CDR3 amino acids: CATSDPPTGEAFF. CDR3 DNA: TGTGCCACCAGTGACCCTCCCACGGGAGAAGCTTTCTTT.

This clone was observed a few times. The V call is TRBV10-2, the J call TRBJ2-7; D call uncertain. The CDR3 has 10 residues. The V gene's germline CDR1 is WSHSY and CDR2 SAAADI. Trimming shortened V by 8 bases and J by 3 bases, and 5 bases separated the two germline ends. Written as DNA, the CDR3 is TGCGCCAGCGGGCTCTACGAGCAGTACTTC. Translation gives CASGLYEQYF.

CDR3 sequence reads: CASSQARQVLLTGNTEAFF. As DNA, the CDR3 is TGTGCCAGCAGCCAAGCCCGACAGGTCTTGTTGACTGGGAACACTGAAGCTTTCTTT. This chain joins TRBV3-1 (or the pseudogene TRBV3-2) and TRBJ1-1; TRBD1 is a possible D gene (6 bases). The germline V gene has CDR1 LGHDT and CDR2 YNNKEL (reference sequence). Trimming shortened V by 1 base and J by 1 base, and 22 bases separated the two germline ends. This CDR3 has 19 residues.

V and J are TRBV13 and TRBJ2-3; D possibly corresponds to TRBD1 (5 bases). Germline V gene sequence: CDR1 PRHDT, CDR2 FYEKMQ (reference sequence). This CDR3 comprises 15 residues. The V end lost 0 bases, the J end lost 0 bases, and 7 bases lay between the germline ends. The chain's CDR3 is CASSLGGPSTDTQYF. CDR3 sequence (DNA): TGTGCCAGCAGCTTAGGGGGGCCTAGCACAGATACGCAGTATTTT.

The CDR3 loop reads CASSPLPGGNTDTQYF. The CDR3 DNA sequence: TGTGCCAGCTCACCACTTCCAGGGGGCAACACAGATACGCAGTATTTT. The V and J genes are TRBV18 and TRBJ2-3; TRBD1 agrees at 8 bases. This CDR3 is 16 amino acids long. V was pared by 1 base and J by 2 bases, with 5 bases of the junction left unmatched. Per germline, CDR1 KGHSH and CDR2 LQKENI.

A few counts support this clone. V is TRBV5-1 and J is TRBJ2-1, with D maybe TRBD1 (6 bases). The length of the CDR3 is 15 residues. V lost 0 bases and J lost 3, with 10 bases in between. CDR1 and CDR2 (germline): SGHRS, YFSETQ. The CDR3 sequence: CASSLEGVNYNEQFF. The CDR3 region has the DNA TGCGCCAGCAGCTTGGAGGGGGTGAACTACAATGAGCAGTTCTTC.

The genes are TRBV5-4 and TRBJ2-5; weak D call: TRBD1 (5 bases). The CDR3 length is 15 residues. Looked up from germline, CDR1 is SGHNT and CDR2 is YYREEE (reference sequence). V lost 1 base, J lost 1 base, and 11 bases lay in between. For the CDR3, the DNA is TGTGCCAGCAGCTTGAGGCAGGGTGGCCAAGAGACCCAGTACTTC. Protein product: CASSLRQGGQETQYF.

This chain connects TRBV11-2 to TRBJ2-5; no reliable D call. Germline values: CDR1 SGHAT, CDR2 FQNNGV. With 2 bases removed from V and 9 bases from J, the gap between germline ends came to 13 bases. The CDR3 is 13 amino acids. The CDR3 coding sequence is TGTGCCAGCAGCTTACCCGGGTTGGTGGCCCAGTACTTC. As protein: CASSLPGLVAQYF.

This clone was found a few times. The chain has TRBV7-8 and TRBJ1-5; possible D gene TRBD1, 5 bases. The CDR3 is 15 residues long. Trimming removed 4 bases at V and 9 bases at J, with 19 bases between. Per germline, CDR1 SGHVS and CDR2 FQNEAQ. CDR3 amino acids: CASSSPSGRGGPQHF. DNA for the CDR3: TGTGCCAGCAGCTCCCCGTCCGGCCGGGGGGGGCCCCAGCATTTT.